This T cell receptor beta chain was captured by sequencing in a study of shared clonotypes between healthy human individuals. At the level of the study: Researchers assigned three CD4 naive, three CD4 memory, two CD8 naive and one CD8 memory plate to each donor. Whole-study results and caveats: Naive subsets generally exceeded memory subsets in estimated richness.

Notes on this clone: What it binds is not known.

In germline, CDR1 is SGHNT, CDR2 YYREEE (reference sequence). This CDR3 comprises 15 residues. J gave up 3 bases and V 0 bases, and 4 bases lay outside the gene matches. Genomic DNA of each subset was evenly split across several immunoSEQ plates. Assay used: immunoSEQ multiplex PCR; TCRdb lists only in-frame clones, some missing. Of 1.5 million to 1.9 million clones in the sample, 98% were seen once. The sample was naive CD4+ T cells sorted from blood. Subset specified: CD45RA+ positively selected. The chain joins TRBV5-4 to TRBJ2-7; 9 nucleotides align to TRBD2. The sequence came from a man aged 25-45 years in good health. CDR3 in DNA: TGTGCCAGCAGCTTGGGGGCGCGGGAGGGCTACGAGCAGTACTTC. This translates into CASSLGAREGYEQYF.